One sample yielded the 12 T cell receptor beta chains listed below, sequenced in a study of blood T cell repertoires in COVID-19. Method: immunoSEQ multiplex PCR; TCRdb's copy keeps in-frame clones and lacks some. The repertoire consists of under 45,000 clones, with about 86% occurring once and the leading ten covering roughly 5.1%. The sequenced sample consisted of peripheral blood. These TCRs come from a man aged 40-50 years with active COVID-19.

The V call is TRBV28, the J call TRBJ2-1; 10 bases map to TRBD2. This CDR3 contains 15 residues. Germline trimming cut 7 bases from V and 8 bases from J; bases unmatched to any gene: 11. Germline V lookup: CDR1 MDHEN, CDR2 SYDVKM. This chain's CDR3 is CASIGVASGSHEQFF. CDR3 coding DNA: TGTGCCAGCATAGGGGTGGCTAGCGGGAGTCATGAGCAGTTCTTC.

The chain joins TRBV3-1 (or the pseudogene TRBV3-2) to TRBJ2-4; D is undetermined. V lost 0 bases to trimming and J lost 2 bases, with 8 bases between them. Per germline, CDR1 LGHDT and CDR2 YNNKEL (reference sequence). This CDR3 is 15 amino acids long. The chain's CDR3 is CASSQDSTTKNIQYF. Here the CDR3 DNA reads TGTGCCAGCAGCCAAGATAGCACTACCAAAAACATTCAGTACTTC.

In its sample, this clone was seen once. The chain uses TRBV13 and TRBJ2-2; 10 nucleotides line up with TRBD1. Trimming at V came to 1 base and at J to 6 bases, leaving 5 bases not matched to a gene. Germline V gene lookup returns CDR1 PRHDT and CDR2 FYEKMQ (reference sequence). CDR3 length: 16 amino acids. CDR3 protein: CASSLVRDRGPGELFF. DNA of the CDR3: TGTGCCAGCAGCTTAGTAAGGGACAGGGGTCCCGGGGAGCTGTTTTTT.

V is TRBV9 and J is TRBJ1-4; 7 bases match TRBD1. Germline V gives CDR1 SGDLS, CDR2 YYNGEE. This CDR3 is built from 13 residues. V shed 3 bases, J shed 4 bases, and the junction held 0 bases outside the gene matches. The DNA for the CDR3 is TGTGCCAGCAGCGGACAGGGTAATGAAAAACTGTTTTTT. Encoded protein: CASSGQGNEKLFF.

The J gene is TRBJ2-7, the V gene TRBV27; D gene uncertain. There are 14 residues in the CDR3. V was clipped by 5 bases and J by 2 bases, with 13 bases between them. Germline assignment: CDR1 MNHEY and CDR2 SMNVEV (reference sequence). The CDR3 reads CASSIGSSAYEQYF. DNA of the CDR3: TGTGCCAGCAGTATCGGTAGTTCCGCCTACGAGCAGTACTTC.

This clone came up a few times. This chain links TRBV11-2 with TRBJ1-2, with D unclear. There are 15 residues in the CDR3. Germline V lookup: CDR1 SGHAT, CDR2 FQNNGV. With 0 bases removed from V and 7 bases from J, the gap between germline ends came to 15 bases. CDR3 sequence: CASSLDPRATAGYTF. The CDR3 bases are TGTGCCAGCAGCTTAGACCCGAGGGCCACGGCTGGCTACACCTTC.

This clone was counted only a few times. The chain couples TRBV28 to TRBJ1-6; 10 bases agree with TRBD1. The CDR3 spans 16 residues. Trimming at V came to 7 bases and at J to 7 bases, leaving 10 bases not matched to a gene. CDR1 is MDHEN and CDR2 is SYDVKM in the germline V gene. CDR3 protein: CASTAPTGQGNSPLHF. The CDR3 DNA follows: TGTGCCAGCACCGCTCCGACGGGACAGGGGAATTCACCCCTCCACTTT.

V gene TRBV7-9 combines with J gene TRBJ2-5, with 7 positions matching TRBD1. This CDR3 spans 15 amino acids. Looked up from germline, CDR1 is SEHNR and CDR2 is FQNEAQ (reference sequence). The junction had 7 bases not matched to a gene; V was cut back by 1 base and J by 5 bases. The CDR3 spells CASSLDGGRGETQYF. CDR3 DNA sequence: TGTGCCAGCAGCTTAGATGGGGGCAGGGGGGAGACCCAGTACTTC.

The rearrangement links TRBV30 to TRBJ1-4; D perhaps matches TRBD1 (6 bases). The V end lost 0 bases, the J end lost 5 bases, and 13 bases lay between the germline ends. Germline V gene data show CDR1 as GTSNPN and CDR2 as SVGIG (reference sequence). The CDR3 has 15 residues. The CDR3 here is CAWSVSMQGNEKLFF. CDR3 DNA: TGTGCCTGGAGTGTATCGATGCAGGGGAATGAAAAACTGTTTTTT. Based on the CDR3 plus reference TRBV30 and TRBJ1-4, the full variable domain is SQTIHQWPATLVQPVGSPLSLECTVEGTSNPNLYWYRQAAGRGLQLLFYSVGIGQISSEVPQNLSASRPQDRQFILSSKKLLLSDSGFYLCAWSVSMQGNEKLFFGSGTQLSVL.

V usage is TRBV19 and J usage is TRBJ1-6; D gene uncertain. The germline CDR1 and CDR2 sequences are LNHDA and SQIVND (reference sequence). This CDR3 spans 16 amino acids. V lost 2 bases and J 0 bases, leaving 8 bases between the germline ends. CDR3 sequence reads: CASSISSSSYNSPLHF. The CDR3 coding sequence is TGTGCCAGTAGTATATCCTCGAGCTCCTATAATTCACCCCTCCACTTT.

The chain combines TRBV2 with TRBJ1-5; 7 bases line up with TRBD1. V lost 5 bases and J lost 7; bases outside the gene matches: 5. From germline, CDR1 is SNHLY and CDR2 FYNNEI. The CDR3 is 13 residues long. The CDR3 sequence is CASSPGTVQPQHF. In nucleotides, the CDR3 is TGTGCCAGCAGTCCGGGGACAGTCCAGCCCCAGCATTTT. Supplemented by reference TRBV2 and TRBJ1-5, the full variable domain reads EPEVTQTPSHQVTQMGQEVILRCVPISNHLYFYWYRQILGQKVEFLVSFYNNEISEKSEIFDDQFSVERPDGSNFTLKIRSTKLEDSAMYFCASSPGTVQPQHFGDGTRLSIL.

A few counts support this clone. The genes are TRBV4-1 and TRBJ2-7; 12 nucleotides line up with TRBD2. Germline V gene lookup returns CDR1 MGHRA and CDR2 YSYEKL. The CDR3 has 14 amino acids. Trimming at V came to 4 bases and at J to 7 bases, leaving 5 bases not matched to a gene. CDR3 in DNA: TGCGCCAGCAGCCTAGGACTAGCGGGACCTGAGCAGTACTTC. This sequence encodes CASSLGLAGPEQYF.